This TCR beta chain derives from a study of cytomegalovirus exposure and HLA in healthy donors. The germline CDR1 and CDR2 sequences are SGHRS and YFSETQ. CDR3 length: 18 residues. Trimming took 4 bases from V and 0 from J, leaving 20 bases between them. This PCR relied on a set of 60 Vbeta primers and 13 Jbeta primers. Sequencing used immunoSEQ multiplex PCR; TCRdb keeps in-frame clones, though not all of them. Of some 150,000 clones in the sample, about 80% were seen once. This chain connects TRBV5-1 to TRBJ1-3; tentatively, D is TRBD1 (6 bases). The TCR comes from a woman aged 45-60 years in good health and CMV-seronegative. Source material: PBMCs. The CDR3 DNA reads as TGCGCCAGCAGCCCTCAGGGGAGTCGGAAGACCTCTGGAAACACCATATATTTT. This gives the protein CASSPQGSRKTSGNTIYF. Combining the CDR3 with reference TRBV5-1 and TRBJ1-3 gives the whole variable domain KAGVTQTPRYLIKTRGQQVTLSCSPISGHRSVSWYQQTPGQGLQFLFEYFSETQRNKGNFPGRFSGRQFSNSRSEMNVSTLELGDSALYLCASSPQGSRKTSGNTIYFGEGSWLTVV.